This is a list of T cell receptor beta chains from one sample in a study of T cell responses to AZD1222 COVID-19 vaccine. Only in-frame clones appear in the TCRdb table, and some are missing; sequencing was by immunoSEQ multiplex PCR. The sample has 95,000 to 150,000 clones, approximately 92% seen once; the top ten hold more than 7%. Sequenced here: peripheral blood, sampled 28 days after the second AZD1222 dose. The receptor source for this set is an adult who received the AZD1222 COVID-19 vaccine. The CDR3 runs from the conserved cysteine through the conserved F or W. Each record gives: clone size, J gene, V gene, D gene, CDR3 protein, CDR3 DNA. The D gene is left open where the match is weak. Clone size is shown for a subset of rows, as once, few, many or a class of expanded clone.

size: .
J: TRBJ1-1
V: TRBV5-1
D: TRBD1
CDR3: CASNQGAGINTEAFF
DNA: TGCGCCAGCAACCAGGGGGCAGGGATAAACACTGAAGCTTTCTTT

size: .
J: TRBJ2-1
V: TRBV29-1
D: TRBD2
CDR3: CSVANALKAGGNNEQFF
DNA: TGCAGCGTTGCAAACGCCCTCAAAGCGGGGGGCAACAATGAGCAGTTCTTC

size: .
J: TRBJ1-4
V: TRBV25-1
D: .
CDR3: CASSDFRPDEKLFF
DNA: TGTGCCAGCAGTGATTTCCGGCCCGATGAAAAACTGTTTTTT

size: once
J: TRBJ2-7
V: TRBV27
D: TRBD2
CDR3: CASRDSGINNEQYF
DNA: TGTGCCAGCAGAGACAGCGGGATCAACAACGAGCAGTACTTC

size: .
J: TRBJ1-2
V: TRBV7-6
D: .
CDR3: CASSQGSTGTLGGYTF
DNA: TGTGCCAGCAGCCAAGGGTCTACAGGGACGTTAGGTGGCTACACCTTC

size: .
J: TRBJ2-1
V: TRBV5-1
D: .
CDR3: CASSLNRIYNEQFF
DNA: TGCGCCAGCAGCTTAAATCGGATCTACAATGAGCAGTTCTTC

size: .
J: TRBJ2-2
V: TRBV21-1
D: .
CDR3: CASSKPQGGEVTGELFF
DNA: TGTGCCAGCAGCAAACCACAGGGTGGAGAAGTTACCGGGGAGCTGTTTTTT

size: .
J: TRBJ1-6
V: TRBV27
D: .
CDR3: CASSLSGRVGSPLHF
DNA: TGTGCCAGCAGTTTATCAGGCAGGGTAGGCTCACCCCTCCACTTT

size: .
J: TRBJ1-2
V: TRBV2
D: .
CDR3: CASSDTGLGYGYTF
DNA: TGTGCCAGCAGTGATACAGGGTTGGGATATGGCTACACCTTC

size: .
J: TRBJ2-7
V: TRBV2
D: .
CDR3: CASSEARSTYEQYF
DNA: TGTGCCAGCAGTGAAGCTAGGTCAACCTACGAGCAGTACTTC

size: once
J: TRBJ2-6
V: TRBV24-1
D: .
CDR3: CATSEPSGRGVSGANVLTF
DNA: TGTGCCACCAGTGAGCCCTCGGGCAGGGGTGTCTCTGGGGCCAACGTCCTGACTTTC

size: .
J: TRBJ2-5
V: TRBV6-5
D: TRBD1
CDR3: CASSYDGQGLGTQYF
DNA: TGTGCCAGCAGTTACGATGGACAGGGCCTCGGGACCCAGTACTTC

size: .
J: TRBJ1-1
V: TRBV19
D: .
CDR3: CASSPTQNTEAFF
DNA: TGTGCCAGTAGTCCCACGCAGAACACTGAAGCTTTCTTT

size: .
J: TRBJ2-7
V: TRBV11-2
D: TRBD1
CDR3: CASSLTGGSSEQYF
DNA: TGTGCCAGCAGCCTGACAGGGGGATCCTCCGAGCAGTACTTC

size: .
J: TRBJ2-7
V: TRBV3-1/TRBV3-2
D: .
CDR3: CASSPYAASYEQYF
DNA: TGTGCCAGCAGCCCGTATGCGGCTTCCTACGAGCAGTACTTC

size: once
J: TRBJ1-1
V: TRBV3-1/TRBV3-2
D: TRBD1
CDR3: CASSQDNKGAAFF
DNA: TGTGCCAGCAGCCAAGATAATAAGGGGGCCGCTTTCTTT

size: .
J: TRBJ2-5
V: TRBV2
D: .
CDR3: CASSLQGGQETQYF
DNA: TGTGCCAGCAGCCTACAAGGAGGCCAAGAGACCCAGTACTTC

size: .
J: TRBJ1-3
V: TRBV11-2
D: TRBD1
CDR3: CASSPYGTGAGNTIYF
DNA: TGTGCCAGCAGCCCATACGGGACAGGGGCTGGAAACACCATATATTTT

size: .
J: TRBJ2-5
V: TRBV5-4
D: .
CDR3: CASSLGQGGWETQYF
DNA: TGTGCCAGCAGCTTGGGTCAGGGTGGATGGGAGACCCAGTACTTC

size: few
J: TRBJ1-4
V: TRBV25-1
D: .
CDR3: CASSERSTGEKLFF
DNA: TGTGCCAGCAGTGAAAGGTCGACGGGTGAAAAACTGTTTTTT

size: .
J: TRBJ2-1
V: TRBV25-1
D: TRBD2
CDR3: CASSEYGGGVNNEQFF
DNA: TGTGCCAGCAGTGAATATGGCGGGGGAGTCAACAATGAGCAGTTCTTC

size: .
J: TRBJ1-1
V: TRBV6-5
D: .
CDR3: CASSSPSRVTEAFF
DNA: TGTGCCAGCAGTTCCCCTTCCAGGGTCACTGAAGCTTTCTTT

size: .
J: TRBJ2-1
V: TRBV11-3
D: .
CDR3: CASSLGSGRDNEQFF
DNA: TGTGCCAGCAGCTTAGGTAGCGGCAGAGACAATGAGCAGTTCTTC

size: .
J: TRBJ1-1
V: TRBV18
D: .
CDR3: CASSPLVLGNTEAFF
DNA: TGTGCCAGCTCACCATTGGTCCTAGGAAACACTGAAGCTTTCTTT

size: once
J: TRBJ2-1
V: TRBV9
D: .
CDR3: CASSAQGGGAVEQFF
DNA: TGTGCCAGCAGCGCCCAGGGAGGGGGAGCCGTTGAGCAGTTCTTC

size: .
J: TRBJ2-1
V: TRBV25-1
D: .
CDR3: CASSGRGQGANEQFF
DNA: TGTGCCAGCAGTGGGCGGGGGCAAGGTGCCAATGAGCAGTTCTTC

size: once
J: TRBJ2-3
V: TRBV6-5
D: .
CDR3: CASSGMTSTDTQYF
DNA: TGTGCCAGCAGCGGGATGACTAGCACAGATACGCAGTATTTT

size: .
J: TRBJ1-1
V: TRBV4-1
D: .
CDR3: CASSSQVNTEAFF
DNA: TGCGCCAGCAGTTCGCAAGTGAACACTGAAGCTTTCTTT

size: .
J: TRBJ1-2
V: TRBV12-5
D: .
CDR3: CASGLDHRGYTF
DNA: TGTGCTAGTGGTTTGGATCATAGGGGCTACACCTTC

size: .
J: TRBJ2-7
V: TRBV2
D: .
CDR3: CASSEPTDSPYEQYF
DNA: TGTGCCAGCAGTGAACCGACCGACAGCCCCTACGAGCAGTACTTC

size: .
J: TRBJ1-5
V: TRBV7-2
D: .
CDR3: CASSHLEGNQPQHF
DNA: TGTGCCAGCAGCCACCTGGAGGGCAATCAGCCCCAGCATTTT

size: .
J: TRBJ1-2
V: TRBV6-2/TRBV6-3
D: .
CDR3: CASSQRFYGYTF
DNA: TGTGCCAGCAGCCAGCGTTTCTATGGCTACACCTTC

size: .
J: TRBJ1-4
V: TRBV19
D: .
CDR3: CASSIWGAPNEKLFF
DNA: TGTGCCAGTAGTATATGGGGGGCACCTAATGAAAAACTGTTTTTT

size: .
J: TRBJ2-7
V: TRBV5-1
D: TRBD1
CDR3: CASSSPGTGAYEQYF
DNA: TGCGCCAGCAGCTCTCCCGGGACAGGGGCCTACGAGCAGTACTTC

size: .
J: TRBJ1-2
V: TRBV5-1
D: .
CDR3: CASSLDAEANYGYTF
DNA: TGCGCCAGCAGCTTGGATGCAGAGGCTAACTATGGCTACACCTTC

size: once
J: TRBJ2-2
V: TRBV10-1
D: .
CDR3: CASSLLLNTGELFF
DNA: TGCGCCAGCAGTCTTCTCTTGAACACCGGGGAGCTGTTTTTT

size: .
J: TRBJ2-2
V: TRBV28
D: TRBD2
CDR3: CASTSLAGVLTGELFF
DNA: TGTGCCAGCACTTCACTAGCGGGGGTGCTAACCGGGGAGCTGTTTTTT

size: .
J: TRBJ1-1
V: TRBV5-1
D: .
CDR3: CASSAQFGTEAFF
DNA: TGCGCCAGCAGCGCGCAGTTTGGCACTGAAGCTTTCTTT

size: .
J: TRBJ1-3
V: TRBV25-1
D: .
CDR3: CASSESIRNTIYF
DNA: TGTGCCAGCAGTGAATCCATAAGAAACACCATATATTTT

size: .
J: TRBJ1-1
V: TRBV6-5
D: .
CDR3: CASSPGGSTEAFF
DNA: TGTGCCAGCAGTCCAGGCGGGAGCACTGAAGCTTTCTTT

size: .
J: TRBJ2-3
V: TRBV24-1
D: TRBD2
CDR3: CATSDVSGSLGTDTQYF
DNA: TGTGCCACCAGTGATGTTAGCGGGAGTCTAGGCACAGATACGCAGTATTTT

size: .
J: TRBJ2-7
V: TRBV27
D: .
CDR3: CASSSQGSSYEQYF
DNA: TGTGCCAGCAGTTCACAGGGTAGCTCCTACGAGCAGTACTTC

size: once
J: TRBJ1-4
V: TRBV11-2
D: TRBD1
CDR3: CASSLLGQGTGQEKLFF
DNA: TGTGCCAGCAGCTTACTGGGTCAGGGGACAGGACAAGAAAAACTGTTTTTT

size: .
J: TRBJ1-4
V: TRBV3-1/TRBV3-2
D: .
CDR3: CASSPGGVGKLFF
DNA: TGTGCCAGCAGCCCTGGTGGGGTAGGAAAACTGTTTTTT

size: .
J: TRBJ1-1
V: TRBV9
D: .
CDR3: CASSVAGVGGRNTEAFF
DNA: TGTGCCAGCAGCGTAGCTGGGGTAGGGGGGAGGAACACTGAAGCTTTCTTT

size: once
J: TRBJ1-5
V: TRBV7-9
D: .
CDR3: CASSLGDSNQPQHF
DNA: TGTGCCAGCAGCTTAGGGGATAGCAATCAGCCCCAGCATTTT

size: .
J: TRBJ1-2
V: TRBV7-9
D: .
CDR3: CASSLELSGGEGYTF
DNA: TGTGCCAGCAGCTTAGAACTCTCGGGGGGCGAAGGCTACACCTTC

size: .
J: TRBJ1-6
V: TRBV6-6
D: TRBD1
CDR3: CASSRAGQDASPLHF
DNA: TGTGCCAGCAGTCGGGCGGGACAGGATGCTTCACCCCTCCACTTT

size: .
J: TRBJ1-2
V: TRBV18
D: TRBD1
CDR3: CASSQTGDYGYTF
DNA: TGTGCCAGCTCACAAACAGGGGACTATGGCTACACCTTC

size: .
J: TRBJ1-2
V: TRBV6-1
D: .
CDR3: CASSEAERGVRGYTF
DNA: TGTGCCAGCAGTGAAGCGGAAAGAGGGGTCCGTGGCTACACCTTC

size: .
J: TRBJ2-5
V: TRBV27
D: .
CDR3: CASRKGRQETQYF
DNA: TGTGCCAGCAGGAAGGGACGACAAGAGACCCAGTACTTC

size: once
J: TRBJ1-2
V: TRBV7-9
D: .
CDR3: CASHNGPGHRYGYTF
DNA: TGTGCCAGCCATAACGGCCCGGGACATAGGTATGGCTACACCTTC

size: .
J: TRBJ1-1
V: TRBV6-5
D: .
CDR3: CASALEQWRTEAFF
DNA: TGTGCCAGCGCTCTCGAGCAGTGGCGGACTGAAGCTTTCTTT

size: .
J: TRBJ2-5
V: TRBV28
D: .
CDR3: CASSIGPLQETQYF
DNA: TGTGCCAGCAGCATCGGGCCGTTACAAGAGACCCAGTACTTC

size: .
J: TRBJ2-7
V: TRBV5-5
D: .
CDR3: CASSLGGGWYEQYF
DNA: TGTGCCAGCAGCTTGGGGGGGGGCTGGTACGAGCAGTACTTC

size: once
J: TRBJ2-1
V: TRBV7-2
D: TRBD2
CDR3: CASSPRRTSGYNEQFF
DNA: TGTGCCAGCAGCCCCAGAAGGACTAGCGGGTACAATGAGCAGTTCTTC

size: few
J: TRBJ1-4
V: TRBV10-3
D: .
CDR3: CAISEVGSNEKLFF
DNA: TGTGCCATCAGTGAGGTCGGATCTAATGAAAAACTGTTTTTT